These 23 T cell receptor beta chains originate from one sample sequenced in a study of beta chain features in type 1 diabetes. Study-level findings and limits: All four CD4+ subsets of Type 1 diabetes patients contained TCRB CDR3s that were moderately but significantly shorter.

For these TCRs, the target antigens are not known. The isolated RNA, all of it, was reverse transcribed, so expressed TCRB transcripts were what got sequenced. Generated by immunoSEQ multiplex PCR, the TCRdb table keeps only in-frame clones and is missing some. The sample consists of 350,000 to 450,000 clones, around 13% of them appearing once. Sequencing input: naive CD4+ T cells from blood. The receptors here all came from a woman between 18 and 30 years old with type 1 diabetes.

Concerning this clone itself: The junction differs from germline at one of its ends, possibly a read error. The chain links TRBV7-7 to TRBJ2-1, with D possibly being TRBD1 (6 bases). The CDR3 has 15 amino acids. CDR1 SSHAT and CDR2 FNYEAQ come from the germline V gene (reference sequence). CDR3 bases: TGTGCTAGCAGCTCGGTGGACAGCCCCGCAACGGAGCAGTTCTTC. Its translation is CASSSVDSPATEQFF. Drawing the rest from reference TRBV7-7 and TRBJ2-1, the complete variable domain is GAGVSQSPRYKVTKRGQDVTLRCDPISSHATLYWYQQALGQGPEFLTYFNYEAQPDKSGLPSDRFSAERPEGSISTLTIQRTEQRDSAMYRCASSSVDSPATEQFFGPGTRLTVL.

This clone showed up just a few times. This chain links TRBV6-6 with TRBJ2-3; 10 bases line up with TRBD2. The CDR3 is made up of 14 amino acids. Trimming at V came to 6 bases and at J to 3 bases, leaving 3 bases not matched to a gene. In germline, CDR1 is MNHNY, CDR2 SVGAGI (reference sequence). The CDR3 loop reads CASRGGLATDTQYF. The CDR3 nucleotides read TGTGCCAGCAGGGGGGGACTAGCGACAGATACGCAGTATTTT.

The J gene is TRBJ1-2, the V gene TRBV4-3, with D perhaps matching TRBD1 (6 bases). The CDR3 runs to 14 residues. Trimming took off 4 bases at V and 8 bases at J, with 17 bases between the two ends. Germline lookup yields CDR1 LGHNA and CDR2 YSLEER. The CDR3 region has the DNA TGCGCCAGCAGCCCCGTGGGGCAGGGGCACGGCTACACCTTC. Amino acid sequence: CASSPVGQGHGYTF.

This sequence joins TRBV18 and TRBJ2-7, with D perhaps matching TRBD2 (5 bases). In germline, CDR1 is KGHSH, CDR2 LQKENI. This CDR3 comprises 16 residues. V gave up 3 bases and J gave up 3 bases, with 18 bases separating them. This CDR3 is CASSPQDWGAYYEQYF. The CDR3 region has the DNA TGTGCCAGCTCACCGCAGGACTGGGGAGCGTACTACGAGCAGTACTTC.

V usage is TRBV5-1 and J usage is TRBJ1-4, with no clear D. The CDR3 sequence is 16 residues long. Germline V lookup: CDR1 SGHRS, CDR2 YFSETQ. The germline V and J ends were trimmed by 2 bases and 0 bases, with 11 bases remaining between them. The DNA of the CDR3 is TGCGCCAGCAGCTTCGGGGTACTTGCAACTAATGAAAAACTGTTTTTT. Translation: CASSFGVLATNEKLFF. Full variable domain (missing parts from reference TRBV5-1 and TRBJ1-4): KAGVTQTPRYLIKTRGQQVTLSCSPISGHRSVSWYQQTPGQGLQFLFEYFSETQRNKGNFPGRFSGRQFSNSRSEMNVSTLELGDSALYLCASSFGVLATNEKLFFGSGTQLSVL.

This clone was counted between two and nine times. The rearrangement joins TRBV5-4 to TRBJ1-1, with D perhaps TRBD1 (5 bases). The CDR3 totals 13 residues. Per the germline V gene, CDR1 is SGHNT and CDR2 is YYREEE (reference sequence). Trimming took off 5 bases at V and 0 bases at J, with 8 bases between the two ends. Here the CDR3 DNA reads TGTGCCAGCAGAGACAGATTGAACACTGAAGCTTTCTTT. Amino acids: CASRDRLNTEAFF.

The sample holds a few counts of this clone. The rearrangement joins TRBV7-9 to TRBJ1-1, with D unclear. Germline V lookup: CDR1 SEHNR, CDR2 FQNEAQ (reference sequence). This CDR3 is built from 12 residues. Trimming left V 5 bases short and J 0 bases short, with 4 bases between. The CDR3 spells CASSGLNTEAFF. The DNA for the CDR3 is TGTGCCAGCAGCGGGCTGAACACTGAAGCTTTCTTT. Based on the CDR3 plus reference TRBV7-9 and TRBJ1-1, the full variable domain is DTGVSQNPRHKITKRGQNVTFRCDPISEHNRLYWYRQTLGQGPEFLTYFQNEAQLEKSRLLSDRFSAERPKGSFSTLEIQRTEQGDSAMYLCASSGLNTEAFFGQGTRLTVV.

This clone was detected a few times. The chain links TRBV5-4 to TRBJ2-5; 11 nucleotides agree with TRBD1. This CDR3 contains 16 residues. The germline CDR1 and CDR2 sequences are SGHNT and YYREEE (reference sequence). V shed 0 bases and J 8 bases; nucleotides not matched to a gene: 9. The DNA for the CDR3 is TGTGCCAGCAGCTTGGGGGGACAGGGGGGCCTAGTCACCCAGTACTTC. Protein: CASSLGGQGGLVTQYF.

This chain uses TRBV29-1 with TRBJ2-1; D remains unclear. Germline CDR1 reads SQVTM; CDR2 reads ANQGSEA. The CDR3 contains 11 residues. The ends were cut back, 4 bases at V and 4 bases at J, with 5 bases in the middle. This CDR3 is CSVVRYNEQFF. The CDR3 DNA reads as TGCAGCGTTGTGAGATACAATGAGCAGTTCTTC.

The CDR3 DNA reads as TGTGCCAGCAGCCGCCGACGGGTAGACAATGAGCAGTTCTTC. This codes for CASSRRRVDNEQFF. The V call is TRBV5-6, the J call TRBJ2-1; D remains ambiguous. Germline-derived CDR1 and CDR2 are SGHDT and YYEEEE. This CDR3 is built from 14 residues. Trimming removed 4 bases at V and 5 bases at J, with 13 bases between.

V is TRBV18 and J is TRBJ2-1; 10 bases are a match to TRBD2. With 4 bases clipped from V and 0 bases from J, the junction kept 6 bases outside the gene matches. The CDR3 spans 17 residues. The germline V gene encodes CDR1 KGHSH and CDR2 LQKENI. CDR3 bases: TGTGCCAGCTCACAGTGGACTAGCGGTCACTCCTACAATGAGCAGTTCTTC. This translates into CASSQWTSGHSYNEQFF.

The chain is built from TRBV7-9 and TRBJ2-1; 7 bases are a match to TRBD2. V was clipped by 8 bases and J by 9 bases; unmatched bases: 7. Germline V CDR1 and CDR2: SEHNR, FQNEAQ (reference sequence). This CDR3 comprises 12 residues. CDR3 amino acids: CASWRAGSEQFF. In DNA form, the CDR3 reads TGTGCCAGCTGGAGAGCGGGAAGTGAGCAGTTCTTC.

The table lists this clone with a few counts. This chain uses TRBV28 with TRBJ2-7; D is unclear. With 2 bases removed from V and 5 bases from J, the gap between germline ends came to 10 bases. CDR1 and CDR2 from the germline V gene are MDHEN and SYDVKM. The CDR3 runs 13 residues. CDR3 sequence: CASSLALLNEQYF. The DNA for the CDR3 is TGTGCCAGCAGTTTAGCCCTATTAAACGAGCAGTACTTC.

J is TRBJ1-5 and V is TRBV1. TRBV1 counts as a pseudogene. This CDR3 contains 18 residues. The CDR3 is CTSSQAGQRGAYNQPQHF. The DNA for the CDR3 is TGCACCAGCAGCCAAGCGGGGCAGCGGGGGGCTTACAATCAGCCCCAGCATTTT.

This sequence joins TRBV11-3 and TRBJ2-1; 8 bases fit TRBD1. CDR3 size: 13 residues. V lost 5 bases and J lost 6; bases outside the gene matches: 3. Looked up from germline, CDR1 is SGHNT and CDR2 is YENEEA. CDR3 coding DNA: TGTGCCAGCAGCCCGGACAGGGTCAATGAGCAGTTCTTC. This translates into CASSPDRVNEQFF.

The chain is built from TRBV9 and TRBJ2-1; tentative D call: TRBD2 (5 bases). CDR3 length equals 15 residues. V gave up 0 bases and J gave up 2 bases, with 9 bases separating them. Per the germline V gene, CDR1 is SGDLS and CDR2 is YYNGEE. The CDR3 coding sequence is TGTGCCAGCAGCGTAGTCAGCGGTCCCTACAATGAGCAGTTCTTC. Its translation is CASSVVSGPYNEQFF.

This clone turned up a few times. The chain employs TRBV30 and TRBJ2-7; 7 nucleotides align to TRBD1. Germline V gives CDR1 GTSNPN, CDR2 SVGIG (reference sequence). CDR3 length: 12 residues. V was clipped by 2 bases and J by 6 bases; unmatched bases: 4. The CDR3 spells CAWSPTGTEQYF. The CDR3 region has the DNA TGTGCCTGGAGTCCGACAGGGACCGAGCAGTACTTC.

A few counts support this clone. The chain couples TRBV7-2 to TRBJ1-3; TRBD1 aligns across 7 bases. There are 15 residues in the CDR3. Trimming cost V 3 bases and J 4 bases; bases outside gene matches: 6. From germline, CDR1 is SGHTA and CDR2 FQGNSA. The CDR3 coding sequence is TGTGCCAGCAGCTTTGTAGGGGGCCCGGGAAACACCATATATTTT. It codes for CASSFVGGPGNTIYF.

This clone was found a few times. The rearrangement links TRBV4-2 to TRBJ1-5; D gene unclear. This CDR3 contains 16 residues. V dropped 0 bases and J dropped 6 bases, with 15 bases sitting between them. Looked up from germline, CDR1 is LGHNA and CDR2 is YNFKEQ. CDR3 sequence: CASSQDHPLTGQPQHF. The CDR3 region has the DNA TGTGCCAGCAGCCAAGATCACCCTTTGACTGGTCAGCCCCAGCATTTT.

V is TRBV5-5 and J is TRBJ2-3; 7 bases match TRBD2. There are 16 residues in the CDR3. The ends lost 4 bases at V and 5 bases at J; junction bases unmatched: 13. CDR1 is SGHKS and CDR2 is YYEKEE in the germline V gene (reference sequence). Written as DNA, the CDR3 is TGTGCCAGCAGCCCACAACTAGCGACCGCGGTAGATACGCAGTATTTT. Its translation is CASSPQLATAVDTQYF. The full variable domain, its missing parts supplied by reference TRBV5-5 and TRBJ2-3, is DAGVTQSPTHLIKTRGQQVTLRCSPISGHKSVSWYQQVLGQGPQFIFQYYEKEERGRGNFPDRFSARQFPNYSSELNVNALLLGDSALYLCASSPQLATAVDTQYFGPGTRLTVL.

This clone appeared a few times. The CDR3 sequence is CASSQVAGRGTGELFF. The CDR3 coding sequence is TGCGCCAGCAGCCAAGTTGCCGGCCGGGGCACCGGGGAGCTGTTTTTT. The J gene is TRBJ2-2, the V gene TRBV4-3, with TRBD2 as a possible D gene (5 bases). There are 16 residues in the CDR3. V dropped 1 base and J dropped 4 bases, with 13 bases sitting between them. Germline CDR1 and CDR2: LGHNA and YSLEER.

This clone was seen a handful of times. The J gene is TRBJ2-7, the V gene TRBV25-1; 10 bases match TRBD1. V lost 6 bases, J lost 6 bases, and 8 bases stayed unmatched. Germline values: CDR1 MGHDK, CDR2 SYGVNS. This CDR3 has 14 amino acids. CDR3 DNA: TGTGCCAGCAGCTTTGGGGACAGGGGTGGCGAGCAGTACTTC. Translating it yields CASSFGDRGGEQYF.

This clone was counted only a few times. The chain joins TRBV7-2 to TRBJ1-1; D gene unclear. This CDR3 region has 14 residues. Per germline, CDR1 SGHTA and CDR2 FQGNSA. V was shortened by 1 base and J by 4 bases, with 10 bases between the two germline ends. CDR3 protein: CASSLVSGSTEAFF. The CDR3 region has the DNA TGTGCCAGCAGCTTAGTCTCTGGGAGCACTGAAGCTTTCTTT. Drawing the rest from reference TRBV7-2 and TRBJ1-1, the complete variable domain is GAGVSQSPSNKVTEKGKDVELRCDPISGHTALYWYRQSLGQGLEFLIYFQGNSAPDKSGLPSDRFSAERTGGSVSTLTIQRTQQEDSAVYLCASSLVSGSTEAFFGQGTRLTVV.